The present entry profiles one TCR beta chain with its context. The sample belongs to a study of brain T cells in children with intractable seizures. Time point denoted: blood from clinic visit 5 months post-surgery; TSC patient then seizure free. This CDR3 spans 13 amino acids. Trimming pared 10 bases from V and 0 bases from J, leaving 7 bases between. Germline CDR1 and CDR2: ENHRY and SYGVKD. The data were produced by immunoSEQ multiplex PCR, yet TCRdb's version contains in-frame clones alone and is incomplete. The data show about 340,000 clones, with nearly 95% seen just once and 5.7% held by the top ten.

Here the sequenced sample was peripheral blood, taken 5 to 6 months after surgery. The TCR sequence derives from a boy younger than two with tuberous sclerosis and intractable seizures. The chain combines TRBV10-3 with TRBJ2-6; D is uncertain. CDR3 residues: CATANSGANVLTF. The CDR3 region has the DNA TGTGCCACCGCGAACTCTGGGGCCAACGTCCTGACTTTC.